This T cell receptor beta chain came from a study of T cell repertoires in aging, cancer and after chemotherapy. Study details: Six age groups, ranging from 30 or younger to 70 or older, included the donors.

A mixed TRB-A/B primer pool amplified rearranged TRB by multiplex touch-down PCR. MiXCR was run by TCRdb on the multiplex PCR reads, yielding one entry per CDR3 protein. This sample has about 6,200 distinct CDR3 sequences, with 25% to 35% found just once. The CDR3 loop spans 16 amino acids. The V gene end was trimmed by 5 bases and the J gene end by 3 bases; junction bases not matched to a gene: 6. Germline CDR1 SGHNT, CDR2 YYREEE (reference sequence). To note about this clonotype: This could be a read error, since a much larger clone is one nucleotide away.

TCR beta rearrangements were amplified from peripheral blood genomic DNA. This TCR was recovered from a human donor with a blood cancer. Sequenced sample: blood. The V gene is TRBV5-4, the J gene TRBJ2-1; 12 positions agree with TRBD2. CDR3 DNA: TGTGCCAGCAGACGGACGACTAGCGGGAGCTACAATGAGCAGTTCTTC. This gives the protein CASRRTTSGSYNEQFF.